These 4 T cell receptor beta chains originate from one sample sequenced in a study of blood T cell repertoires in COVID-19. Measured with immunoSEQ multiplex PCR; TCRdb has only the in-frame clones, and not every one. The table has 10,000 to 15,000 clones, just under 80% seen once. Sequenced: peripheral blood. The receptors shown here come from a human donor in a cohort sampled during active COVID-19.

The rearrangement uses TRBV6-5 and TRBJ1-6; D might be TRBD1 (5 bases). Trimming left V 2 bases short and J 7 bases short, with 9 bases between. Germline V lookup: CDR1 MNHEY, CDR2 SVGAGI. CDR3 size: 14 residues. The DNA for the CDR3 is TGTGCCAGCAGTTACGGACATCCCAATTCACCCCTCCACTTT. Its protein is CASSYGHPNSPLHF.

This clone was observed once. This chain joins TRBV3-1 (or the pseudogene TRBV3-2) and TRBJ2-1, with D perhaps TRBD1 (5 bases). The ends were cut back, 1 base at V and 5 bases at J, with 6 bases in the middle. This CDR3 is built from 13 residues. Germline V CDR1 and CDR2: LGHDT, YNNKEL (reference sequence). The DNA of the CDR3 is TGTGCCAGCAGCCAAGTCAGGGACAATGAGCAGTTCTTC. Its translation is CASSQVRDNEQFF.

The J gene is TRBJ1-5, the V gene TRBV30; 11 bases are shared with TRBD1. J lost 5 bases, V lost 0 bases, and 0 bases had no gene match. CDR1 and CDR2 (germline): GTSNPN, SVGIG (reference sequence). This CDR3 has 14 amino acids. The CDR3 sequence: CAWSVGQGDQPQHF. The CDR3 region has the DNA TGTGCCTGGAGTGTGGGACAGGGGGATCAGCCCCAGCATTTT.

A note on this clone: Germline and junction disagree at one end, which may indicate a read error. The CDR3 nucleotides read TGTGCTAGCAGCCTGGGACTAGATAACGAGCAGTACTTC. Translated, it gives CASSLGLDNEQYF. V and J are TRBV7-7 and TRBJ2-7; 8 positions match TRBD2. Per the germline V gene, CDR1 is SSHAT and CDR2 is FNYEAQ (reference sequence). CDR3 size: 13 residues. Together with reference TRBV7-7 and TRBJ2-7, the CDR3 gives the full variable domain: GAGVSQSPRYKVTKRGQDVTLRCDPISSHATLYWYQQALGQGPEFLTYFNYEAQPDKSGLPSDRFSAERPEGSISTLTIQRTEQRDSAMYRCASSLGLDNEQYFGPGTRLTVT.